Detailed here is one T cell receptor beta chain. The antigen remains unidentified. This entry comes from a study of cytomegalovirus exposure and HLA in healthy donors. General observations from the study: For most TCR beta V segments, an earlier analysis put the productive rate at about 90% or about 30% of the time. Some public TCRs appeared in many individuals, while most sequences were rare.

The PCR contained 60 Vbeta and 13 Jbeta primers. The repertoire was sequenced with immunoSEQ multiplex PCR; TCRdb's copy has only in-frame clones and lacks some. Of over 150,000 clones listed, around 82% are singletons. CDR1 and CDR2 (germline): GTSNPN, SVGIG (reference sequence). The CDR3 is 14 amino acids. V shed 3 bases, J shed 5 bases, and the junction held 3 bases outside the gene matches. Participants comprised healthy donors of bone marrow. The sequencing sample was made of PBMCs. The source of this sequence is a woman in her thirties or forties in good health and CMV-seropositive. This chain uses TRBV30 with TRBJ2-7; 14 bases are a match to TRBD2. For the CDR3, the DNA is TGTGCCTGGAGGATGGGACTAGCGGGAGACGAGCAGTACTTC. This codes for CAWRMGLAGDEQYF.